The T cell receptor beta chain under discussion was sequenced for a study of shared clonotypes between healthy human individuals (dated by TCRdb to 2018 to 2021). Concerning the study at large: A few men and two women, aged 18 to 49 years, made up the cohort. For each donor, CD4 naive and CD4 memory were each given three plates, CD8 naive was given two plates, and CD8 memory was given one plate. To estimate repertoire size and how much clonotypes are shared between individuals, the study performed deep sequencing of blood TCR repertoires from about 5 healthy adults. Libraries were prepared and TCR repertoires were sequenced by different laboratories using diverse techniques, in order to increase sequencing depth and limit assay-specific biases. Leukapheresis yielded between about 0.8 and 8.9 billion PBMCs per donor. On the study overall, not on this receptor specifically: Even with the large sequencing depth, rarefaction of the sorted-subset datasets indicated that sequencing was incomplete. Naive subsets generally had larger estimated clonotype richness than memory subsets did. Pairwise subsampling indicated that sequencing depth was expected to affect the degree of clonotype sharing among donors. The small number of donors limited the genetic and exposure-history diversity represented. Sampling was restricted to blood, and TCR repertoires in tissue are likely to differ from TCR repertoires in blood. Clonotypes shared by all four sorted-subset donors showed higher generation probabilities than non-shared clonotypes. When a few donors were compared, the shared fraction of clonotypes was approximately 5% for naive CD4, less than 4% for naive CD8, about 2.4% for memory CD4, and 0.4% for memory CD8.

For CDR1 and CDR2, the germline V gene lists KGHSH and LQKENI. The CDR3 holds 16 amino acids from the cysteine to the phenylalanine. CDR3 DNA is the only sequence kept; it has 48 bases, read in frame from the first base. V is clipped by 3 bases and J by 6 bases, and the sequence between their germline boundaries is 20 bases long. TCR CDR3 regions were amplified from genomic DNA by multiplex PCR using the deep immunoSEQ assay. Extracted genomic DNA from each cell subset was spread evenly across all wells of several immunoSEQ 96-well plates, with each plate serving as a replicate. For sorted subsets, each replicate PCR was loaded with approximately 0.2 ug genomic DNA, equivalent to 30,000 or so T cell genomes. Purified libraries were quantified with a Qubit 3.0 fluorometer, sized on a Bioanalyzer 2100, and re-quantified with the KAPA Library Quantification kit. Every immunoSEQ 96-well plate was sequenced on a dedicated single-read 150-cycle Illumina NextSeq 550 flow cell. The original methods were these. Because only junctional sequences without quality scores were contained in the immunoSEQ output, filtering matching that applied to full-length reads could not be performed. Sequences were annotated with PyIR, a Python wrapper for IgBLAST v1.9, using IMGT germline references to assign V/J genes and CDR3. Reads were filtered out if the reads had weak V/J assignments (E-value above 1e-6), no CDR3, stop codons, out-of-frame junctions, or ambiguous translated residues. V3J clonotypes were defined by identical inferred V gene, J gene, and CDR3 amino acid sequence. To compute the percentage overlap between repertoires, the number of shared unique clonotypes was divided by the size of the smaller repertoire. Repertoire richness was assessed with RTK rarefaction, the Chao1 estimator, and Recon v2.1 estimates of unobserved clonotypes. For all TCRbeta clonotypes obtained by the gDNA method from several donors, generation probabilities were computed with OLGA. TCRdb stores this immuneACCESS table with in-frame sequences only. Part of the clones is absent; in the studies checked, under half of the shortfall reflects unresolved V genes, and no reason is known for the rest. D and trimming come from the DNA, and the V and J calls and clone size come from that table. The sample records about 980,000 clones, approximately 80% of which are singletons. Of the sample, over 1.3% is held by the ten largest clones.

This clone was seen at least ten times. Which antigen it targets is not known. Base qualities were left out, and no much larger clone turns up one base away. Healthy HIV-negative adults with no recently reported acute infections or vaccinations were included as donors. All donors were Caucasian adults living in Nashville, Tennessee, USA. CD4+ T cells were enriched through magnetic negative selection, after which naive cells were positively selected on CD45RA and the remaining negative fraction served as the memory subset. Blood was obtained by leukapheresis, after which PBMCs were separated by Ficoll-Histopaque density gradient centrifugation and cryopreserved in liquid nitrogen vapor phase. Analytical flow cytometry was used to check the purity and quantity of each magnetically sorted T cell population. Genomic DNA was isolated from every sorted fraction and measured by UV absorbance on a Nanodrop 2000c.

This receptor was taken from a man aged 18 to 30 in good health. Sequenced material: memory CD4+ T cells sorted from blood. The cell subset or site label, read with the paper, signifies: CD45RA-negative fraction. The rearrangement joined TRBV18 to TRBJ1-2; the D region possibly corresponds to TRBD1 (6 bases align). The sequenced DNA: TGTGCCAGCTCACCGTTGAAGTCAGGGGTAAAGAATGGCTACACCTTC. It translates as CASSPLKSGVKNGYTF.